This is a list of T cell receptor beta chains from one sample in a study of blood T cell repertoires in COVID-19. Generated by immunoSEQ multiplex PCR, the TCRdb table keeps only in-frame clones and is missing some. This sample carries over 200,000 clones, about 90% of them seen once, and the ten largest clones take more than 2.5%. The sample comprised peripheral blood. Every receptor here comes from a woman in her 30s who had recovered from COVID-19. Each CDR3 is given without its conserved first and last residue. Each record gives: CDR3 protein, V gene, D gene, J gene. D genes are given only for firm matches.

CDR3 protein: ASSLGTGSGGYT; V gene: TRBV7-2; D gene: TRBD1; J gene: TRBJ1-2
CDR3 protein: ASSFGRWGQGIQETQY; V gene: TRBV7-2; D gene: TRBD1; J gene: TRBJ2-5
CDR3 protein: ASSKGLRGTVPPNEKLF; V gene: TRBV21-1; D gene: .; J gene: TRBJ1-4
CDR3 protein: ASSHQSATYNSPLH; V gene: TRBV3-1/TRBV3-2; D gene: .; J gene: TRBJ1-6
CDR3 protein: ASSYLTALETEAF; V gene: TRBV3-1/TRBV3-2; D gene: .; J gene: TRBJ1-1
CDR3 protein: AVQGGLGTDTQY; V gene: TRBV30; D gene: .; J gene: TRBJ2-3
CDR3 protein: ASSDQTGWIEKLF; V gene: TRBV6-6; D gene: .; J gene: TRBJ1-4
CDR3 protein: ASSDGECGLAGVQETQY; V gene: TRBV6-4; D gene: TRBD2; J gene: TRBJ2-5
CDR3 protein: ASGLDGVGNTIY; V gene: TRBV12-5; D gene: .; J gene: TRBJ1-3
CDR3 protein: ASSGTGYEQY; V gene: TRBV5-5; D gene: TRBD1; J gene: TRBJ2-7
CDR3 protein: ASSLRGGAGETQY; V gene: TRBV7-6; D gene: TRBD2; J gene: TRBJ2-5
CDR3 protein: ASSTFRRSGYT; V gene: TRBV11-2; D gene: .; J gene: TRBJ1-2
CDR3 protein: ASSLAPTSGFYNEQF; V gene: TRBV5-1; D gene: TRBD2; J gene: TRBJ2-1
CDR3 protein: ASSLGGGSTYEQY; V gene: TRBV7-9; D gene: TRBD2; J gene: TRBJ2-7
CDR3 protein: ASSLGTGGQPQH; V gene: TRBV18; D gene: TRBD1; J gene: TRBJ1-5
CDR3 protein: ASRSGGSSYEQY; V gene: TRBV2; D gene: TRBD2; J gene: TRBJ2-7
CDR3 protein: ASSPDSTRDIQY; V gene: TRBV18; D gene: .; J gene: TRBJ2-4
CDR3 protein: ASSLGTGGVQELF; V gene: TRBV13; D gene: TRBD1; J gene: TRBJ2-2
CDR3 protein: ASSQKLGDQPQH; V gene: TRBV4-3; D gene: .; J gene: TRBJ1-5
CDR3 protein: ASSTQRGVDEQF; V gene: TRBV3-1/TRBV3-2; D gene: TRBD2; J gene: TRBJ2-1
CDR3 protein: ASSLEGGYEQY; V gene: TRBV5-1; D gene: TRBD2; J gene: TRBJ2-7
CDR3 protein: ASSLDAGGRDTQY; V gene: TRBV13; D gene: TRBD2; J gene: TRBJ2-3
CDR3 protein: ASSFPPSNEQF; V gene: TRBV11-2; D gene: .; J gene: TRBJ2-1
CDR3 protein: ASSADYTKGNEQF; V gene: TRBV7-6; D gene: .; J gene: TRBJ2-1
CDR3 protein: ASSTYIVEITDTQY; V gene: TRBV7-8; D gene: .; J gene: TRBJ2-3
CDR3 protein: ASSPRPKYEQY; V gene: TRBV19; D gene: .; J gene: TRBJ2-7
CDR3 protein: ATGTDYNSPLH; V gene: TRBV27; D gene: TRBD1; J gene: TRBJ1-6
CDR3 protein: ASSPFGTGKFDTEAF; V gene: TRBV6-6; D gene: TRBD1; J gene: TRBJ1-1
CDR3 protein: ASSEGGGQEETQY; V gene: TRBV25-1; D gene: TRBD1; J gene: TRBJ2-5
CDR3 protein: ASSLAGTSGDEQF; V gene: TRBV5-1; D gene: TRBD2; J gene: TRBJ2-1
CDR3 protein: ASSYSGQSGYGYT; V gene: TRBV6-2/TRBV6-3; D gene: .; J gene: TRBJ1-2
CDR3 protein: ASSVPSGGGEQY; V gene: TRBV9; D gene: TRBD2; J gene: TRBJ2-7
CDR3 protein: ASSLAGGFSDTQY; V gene: TRBV5-1; D gene: TRBD2; J gene: TRBJ2-3
CDR3 protein: ASSSNAANEQY; V gene: TRBV11-2; D gene: .; J gene: TRBJ2-7
CDR3 protein: ASSAGSDYGYT; V gene: TRBV2; D gene: .; J gene: TRBJ1-2
CDR3 protein: ASSSGQRGRAEKLF; V gene: TRBV28; D gene: TRBD1; J gene: TRBJ1-4
CDR3 protein: ASSLDPGGFQETQY; V gene: TRBV7-6; D gene: TRBD1; J gene: TRBJ2-5
CDR3 protein: ASSSLPLAGATSSYEQY; V gene: TRBV5-1; D gene: TRBD2; J gene: TRBJ2-7
CDR3 protein: ASSVVSSGGTDTQY; V gene: TRBV9; D gene: TRBD2; J gene: TRBJ2-3
CDR3 protein: ASSQWGSSTDTQY; V gene: TRBV14; D gene: .; J gene: TRBJ2-3
CDR3 protein: ASSQEQGPYGYT; V gene: TRBV4-1; D gene: .; J gene: TRBJ1-2
CDR3 protein: ASSLGPGTGNQPQH; V gene: TRBV7-2; D gene: TRBD1; J gene: TRBJ1-5